One sample yielded the 29 T cell receptor beta chains listed below, sequenced in a study of regulatory T cells in long-lasting Graves disease. HTBI primers from iRepertoire and Arm-PCR of CDR3 regions yielded the TCR beta libraries. Each CDR3 protein is one row after TCRdb ran MiXCR on the multiplex PCR reads. The data contain approximately 540,000 distinct CDR3 sequences, around 13% of them seen just once; the ten biggest clones take up almost 9%. Regarding time point: newly diagnosed GD, antithyroid drugs for less than 3 months. From PBMCs, RNA was extracted and then used to make the TCR library. These data also formed part of another study, on T cells in Graves' hyperthyroidism and ophthalmopathy.

The specimen comprised peripheral blood mononuclear cells (PBMCs), sampled at new diagnosis, from a patient treated with antithyroid drugs. These receptor sequences come from a woman aged 25 to 39 with Graves disease.

This clonotype has at least ten counts. V is TRBV7-9 and J is TRBJ2-3; D not certain. V was clipped by 4 bases and J by 4 bases, with 21 bases between them. CDR1 and CDR2 from the germline V gene are SEHNR and FQNEAQ (reference sequence). The CDR3 totals 17 residues. The CDR3 bases are TGTGCCAGCAGCTCCGAGATCAAGTCCAGGTACCCAGATACGCAGTATTTT. Amino acids: CASSSEIKSRYPDTQYF.

This clonotype has a count of ten or more. V is TRBV11-2 and J is TRBJ1-5; D not certain. In germline, CDR1 is SGHAT, CDR2 FQNNGV. CDR3 length: 13 residues. Trimming removed 1 base from V and 7 bases from J, with 8 bases in between. For the CDR3, the DNA is TGTGCCAGCAGCTTAGGACTACAACAGCCCCAGCATTTT. Its translation: CASSLGLQQPQHF.

This clonotype has a handful of counts. This sequence joins TRBV20-1 and TRBJ2-7; 11 nucleotides match TRBD2. This CDR3 has 18 amino acids. Trimming removed 3 bases from V and 4 bases from J; junction bases left unmatched: 17. Germline V gene data show CDR1 as DFQATT and CDR2 as SNEGSKA (reference sequence). The CDR3 DNA follows: TGCAGTGCTAGTAGAGGACTAGCGGGCCCGATAGTTACTTACGAGCAGTACTTC. Translation: CSASRGLAGPIVTYEQYF.

The sample holds many counts of this clonotype. The chain combines TRBV5-6 with TRBJ1-2, with D uncertain. Trimming left V 2 bases short and J 5 bases short, with 16 bases between. Per the germline V gene, CDR1 is SGHDT and CDR2 is YYEEEE. CDR3 size: 15 residues. In DNA form, the CDR3 reads TGTGCCAGCAGCTTATGGACCATCGGGAGGTATGGCTACACCTTC. Protein product: CASSLWTIGRYGYTF.

The chain links TRBV7-2 to TRBJ2-7, with 9 nucleotides matching TRBD1. V lost 2 bases, J lost 4 bases, and 9 bases stayed unmatched. This CDR3 contains 16 residues. The germline V gene has CDR1 SGHTA and CDR2 FQGNSA. This chain's CDR3 is CASSLIPTGGGYEQYF. The CDR3 region has the DNA TGTGCCAGCAGCTTAATCCCAACAGGGGGCGGGTACGAGCAGTACTTC.

The rearrangement uses TRBV4-3 and TRBJ1-2; D is possibly TRBD1 (5 bases). The V gene's germline CDR1 is LGHNA and CDR2 YSLEER. V gave up 0 bases and J gave up 5 bases, with 10 bases separating them. The CDR3 totals 14 residues. CDR3: CASSQEWTQYGYTF. CDR3 DNA: TGCGCCAGCAGCCAAGAGTGGACACAGTATGGCTACACCTTC.

This clonotype was picked up many times. This chain's CDR3 is CASRGLHQNQPQHF. CDR3 sequence (DNA): TGTGCCAGTAGGGGGCTTCACCAAAATCAGCCCCAGCATTTT. The chain combines TRBV27 with TRBJ1-5; TRBD1 agrees at 7 bases. The junction had 9 bases not matched to a gene; V was cut back by 9 bases and J by 4 bases. The V gene's germline CDR1 is MNHEY and CDR2 SMNVEV (reference sequence). The length of the CDR3 is 14 residues.

Details on this clonotype: A junction boundary mismatches the germline segment, possibly from a read error. J is TRBJ2-1 and V is TRBV20-1; 10 nucleotides line up with TRBD2. The germline V gene has CDR1 DFQATT and CDR2 SNEGSKA (reference sequence). The CDR3 consists of 19 residues. As DNA, the CDR3 is TGCAGTGCTAGGCCACGGGGCAGCGGGAGGGTTTTATCCTGCAATGAGCAGTTCTTC. The encoded protein is CSARPRGSGRVLSCNEQFF.

This clonotype appeared many times. The chain recombines TRBV11-1 with TRBJ2-3, with D uncertain. Trimming removed 4 bases from V and 1 base from J, with 9 bases in between. Germline V gene lookup returns CDR1 SGHAT and CDR2 FQDESV (reference sequence). The CDR3 runs to 14 residues. The CDR3 nucleotides are TGTGCCAGCAGCTCGGGTGGTGGCACAGATACGCAGTATTTT. Its protein product is CASSSGGGTDTQYF.

This clonotype has at least ten counts. V usage is TRBV29-1 and J usage is TRBJ2-3, with D possibly matching TRBD2 (6 bases). Germline values: CDR1 SQVTM, CDR2 ANQGSEA. The V end was cut by 4 bases, the J end by 4 bases, with 21 bases between. The CDR3 extends over 16 amino acids. Written as DNA, the CDR3 is TGCAGCGTTGGTCGGCCTAGCGCGTCCAGGGCAGATACGCAGTATTTT. Protein product: CSVGRPSASRADTQYF.

To note about this clonotype: A far larger clone is one base from this, pointing to a likely read error. The chain uses TRBV7-9 and TRBJ1-1, with TRBD1 as a possible D gene (6 bases). V shed 7 bases and J shed 1 base, with 7 bases lying between them. This CDR3 is built from 12 residues. CDR1 and CDR2 (germline): SEHNR, FQNEAQ (reference sequence). The CDR3 loop is CASKQGNTEAFF. The CDR3 region has the DNA TGTGCCAGCAAACAGGGGAACACTGAAGCTTTCTTT.

The genes are TRBV18 and TRBJ1-1; D remains unclear. The germline V gene has CDR1 KGHSH and CDR2 LQKENI. The CDR3 is made up of 14 amino acids. V lost 1 base to trimming and J lost 4 bases, with 10 bases between them. CDR3 in DNA: TGTGCCAGCTCACCACGGGCAGCAGCCACTGAAGCTTTCTTT. Translating it yields CASSPRAAATEAFF.

Many counts were recorded for this clonotype. The chain carries TRBV11-2 and TRBJ2-2; 7 bases match TRBD2. CDR1 is SGHAT, CDR2 FQNNGV, per germline. The CDR3 has 18 amino acids. The V segment lost 1 base and the J segment 6 bases; nucleotides outside the gene matches: 14. Here the CDR3 DNA reads TGTGCCAGCAGCTTAGTGATACGGGGGACGGGAGGCCCCGGGGAGCTGTTTTTT. This encodes CASSLVIRGTGGPGELFF. The full variable domain, its missing parts supplied by reference TRBV11-2 and TRBJ2-2, is EAGVAQSPRYKIIEKRQSVAFWCNPISGHATLYWYQQILGQGPKLLIQFQNNGVVDDSQLPKDRFSAERLKGVDSTLKIQPAKLEDSAVYLCASSLVIRGTGGPGELFFGEGSRLTVL.

This clonotype was observed at least ten times. The gene calls are TRBV20-1 and TRBJ1-1; 9 bases agree with TRBD1. V trimming: 0 bases; J trimming: 4 bases; junction bases outside the gene matches: 0. The length of the CDR3 is 13 residues. CDR1 is DFQATT and CDR2 is SNEGSKA in the germline V gene (reference sequence). CDR3 sequence: CSARETGGTEAFF. The CDR3 coding sequence is TGCAGTGCTAGAGAGACAGGGGGCACTGAAGCTTTCTTT.

This chain's CDR3 is CASSEVGTGGNSPLHF. The CDR3 DNA reads as TGTGCCAGCAGTGAAGTGGGGACCGGGGGAAATTCACCCCTCCACTTT. This chain uses TRBV2 with TRBJ1-6; possibly TRBD1 for D (5 bases). V shed 1 base and J shed 7 bases, with 14 bases lying between them. Germline CDR1 is SNHLY and CDR2 is FYNNEI. This CDR3 comprises 16 residues.

This clonotype came up many times. The CDR3 sequence: CASSLAGRVRASPLHF. In nucleotides, the CDR3 is TGTGCCAGCAGCTTAGCTGGAAGGGTTCGGGCTTCACCCCTCCACTTT. J is TRBJ1-6 and V is TRBV7-8; D unresolved. The V end was cut by 0 bases, the J end by 9 bases, with 15 bases between. Germline lookup yields CDR1 SGHVS and CDR2 FQNEAQ. The CDR3 is 16 amino acids.

Ten or more counts support this clonotype. This chain connects TRBV6-1 to TRBJ1-1; no clear D. Germline CDR1 and CDR2: MNHNS and SASEGT. With 7 bases removed from V and 10 bases from J, the gap between germline ends came to 16 bases. The CDR3 loop spans 12 amino acids. The CDR3 reads CASTTPGSVAFF. The CDR3 DNA is TGTGCCAGCACCACCCCAGGTTCGGTAGCTTTCTTT.

This clonotype was counted many times. The gene calls are TRBV20-1 and TRBJ2-3; TRBD1 matches at 9 bases. Germline V gene sequence: CDR1 DFQATT, CDR2 SNEGSKA (reference sequence). The CDR3 has 15 residues. Trimming took 0 bases from V and 5 from J; bases not matched to a gene: 6. DNA for the CDR3: TGCAGTGCTAGAGACGCCCGGACAGGGGAAGATACGCAGTATTTT. Amino acids: CSARDARTGEDTQYF.

There are many counts of this clonotype. The rearrangement links TRBV29-1 to TRBJ2-5, with D possibly being TRBD2 (5 bases). The CDR3 spans 12 residues. V lost 4 bases and J 4 bases, leaving 10 bases between the germline ends. From germline, CDR1 is SQVTM and CDR2 ANQGSEA. The CDR3 here is CSVALAGETQYF. The CDR3 DNA sequence: TGCAGCGTTGCCCTGGCGGGAGAGACCCAGTACTTC.

This clonotype was counted ten times or more. CDR3 DNA sequence: TGTGCCAGCAGCGTCCGGAGGGAGCAGTTCTTC. It encodes CASSVRREQFF. The rearrangement links TRBV7-2 to TRBJ2-1; D possibly corresponds to TRBD2 (5 bases). Per the germline V gene, CDR1 is SGHTA and CDR2 is FQGNSA. Trimming pared 5 bases from V and 10 bases from J, leaving 9 bases between. The CDR3 loop spans 11 amino acids. Looking up the rest from reference TRBV7-2 and TRBJ2-1 gives the full variable domain: GAGVSQSPSNKVTEKGKDVELRCDPISGHTALYWYRQSLGQGLEFLIYFQGNSAPDKSGLPSDRFSAERTGGSVSTLTIQRTQQEDSAVYLCASSVRREQFFGPGTRLTVL.

About this clonotype itself: It may be a read error: a sequence one base away is much more abundant. The rearrangement joins TRBV3-1 to TRBJ2-1; D is unresolved. V was trimmed by 8 bases and J by 0 bases, leaving 20 bases between them. This CDR3 is 17 amino acids long. Germline CDR1 reads LGHDT; CDR2 reads YNNKEL (reference sequence). The CDR3 nucleotides are TGTGCCAGCTGCCCTCAAGGAACCCGAAGCTCCTACAATGAGCAGTTCTTC. It yields the protein CASCPQGTRSSYNEQFF.

This clonotype was found many times. The chain carries TRBV7-3 and TRBJ1-6; D is perhaps TRBD1 (5 bases). CDR1 and CDR2 (germline): SGHTA, FQGTGA. V gave up 5 bases and J gave up 8 bases, with 10 bases separating them. The CDR3 length is 13 residues. The DNA of the CDR3 is TGTGCCAGCAGCCCGGGACGGGATTCACCCCTCCACTTT. Protein: CASSPGRDSPLHF.

This clonotype came up many times. V gene TRBV6-2 or TRBV6-3 combines with J gene TRBJ1-3; D remains ambiguous. Deletions cut 2 bases from V and 4 bases from J, with 0 bases between. The CDR3 runs to 11 residues. Germline V gene data show CDR1 as MNHEY and CDR2 as SVGEGT. This CDR3 is CASSYGNTIYF. The CDR3 DNA reads TGTGCCAGCAGTTACGGAAACACCATATATTTT.

In its sample, this clonotype was seen a few times. The rearrangement joins TRBV5-1 to TRBJ2-5; 7 bases match TRBD1. Germline CDR1 reads SGHRS; CDR2 reads YFSETQ. Trimming at V came to 4 bases and at J to 2 bases, leaving 8 bases not matched to a gene. This CDR3 has 15 amino acids. CDR3 in DNA: TGCGCCAGCAGCACACAGGGGCGAGGTCAAGAGACCCAGTACTTC. This translates into CASSTQGRGQETQYF.

The V call is TRBV19, the J call TRBJ1-6; 8 bases map to TRBD1. The germline V gene has CDR1 LNHDA and CDR2 SQIVND (reference sequence). This CDR3 region has 16 residues. Trimming removed 7 bases from V and 7 bases from J; junction bases left unmatched: 12. The CDR3 nucleotides read TGTGCCAGTAACTCCTCCCCGGGACAGGCAAATTCACCCCTCCACTTT. Amino acids: CASNSSPGQANSPLHF.

At least ten counts were recorded for this clonotype. The V call is TRBV16, the J call TRBJ2-7, with no clear D. V lost 2 bases and J 3 bases, leaving 8 bases between the germline ends. This CDR3 is 13 amino acids long. Per the germline V gene, CDR1 is KGHSY and CDR2 is FQNENV. The DNA for the CDR3 is TGTGCCAGCAGCCAAACTAAAGGCTACGAGCAGTACTTC. The encoded protein is CASSQTKGYEQYF.

This clonotype was observed at least ten times. This chain connects TRBV7-9 to TRBJ2-3, with 8 bases lining up with TRBD2. The CDR3 is 17 residues long. Germline V lookup: CDR1 SEHNR, CDR2 FQNEAQ (reference sequence). With 5 bases clipped from V and 3 bases from J, the junction kept 13 bases outside the gene matches. CDR3 nucleotides: TGTGCCAGCAGCCTAACCACTCTGACTAGCGAGACAGATACGCAGTATTTT. Translating it yields CASSLTTLTSETDTQYF.

The sample holds many counts of this clonotype. The V gene is TRBV30, the J gene TRBJ1-3, with D perhaps matching TRBD1 (5 bases). Per the germline V gene, CDR1 is GTSNPN and CDR2 is SVGIG (reference sequence). The V end lost 6 bases, the J end lost 0 bases, and 12 bases lay between the germline ends. This CDR3 comprises 14 residues. CDR3 sequence reads: CACGTRLSGNTIYF. DNA of the CDR3: TGTGCCTGCGGGACGCGACTCTCTGGAAACACCATATATTTT.

The chain employs TRBV4-2 and TRBJ1-4; no clear D. V lost 0 bases and J 8 bases, leaving 22 bases between the germline ends. This CDR3 is built from 18 residues. Germline CDR1 LGHNA, CDR2 YNFKEQ. The CDR3 DNA reads as TGTGCCAGCAGCCAAGATCCCACTCAAGATACCCTCGCGGAAAAACTGTTTTTT. Protein: CASSQDPTQDTLAEKLFF.